The clone carrying this T cell receptor beta chain was counted a single time. Its antigen is unidentified. The CDR3 runs 17 residues. V shed 1 base and J shed 5 bases, with 20 bases lying between them. CDR1 and CDR2 (germline): SGHAT, FQNNGV. The data stem from a study of shared clonotypes between healthy human individuals. Study observations and caveats: Unshared clonotypes carried lower generation probabilities than those common to all four donors.

Selected positively for CCR7 and CD45RO-negative, naive CD8 cells excluded terminally differentiated effector memory CD45RA+ cells. Adult donors, all healthy and HIV-negative, had no recent acute infections or vaccinations. Only in-frame clones appear in the TCRdb table, and some are missing; sequencing was by immunoSEQ multiplex PCR. The table has about 2.1 million clones, just over 90% seen once. The V and J genes are TRBV11-2 and TRBJ2-5, with D perhaps matching TRBD2 (6 bases). The sample was naive CD8+ T cells from PBMCs. This receptor was obtained from a man between 18 and 29 years old in good health. Some clones in this sample may be carry-over from other donors' samples. In DNA form, the CDR3 reads TGTGCCAGCAGCTTAGCAAAGGGACTGCCGGGTCAGGAGACCCAGTACTTC. As protein: CASSLAKGLPGQETQYF.